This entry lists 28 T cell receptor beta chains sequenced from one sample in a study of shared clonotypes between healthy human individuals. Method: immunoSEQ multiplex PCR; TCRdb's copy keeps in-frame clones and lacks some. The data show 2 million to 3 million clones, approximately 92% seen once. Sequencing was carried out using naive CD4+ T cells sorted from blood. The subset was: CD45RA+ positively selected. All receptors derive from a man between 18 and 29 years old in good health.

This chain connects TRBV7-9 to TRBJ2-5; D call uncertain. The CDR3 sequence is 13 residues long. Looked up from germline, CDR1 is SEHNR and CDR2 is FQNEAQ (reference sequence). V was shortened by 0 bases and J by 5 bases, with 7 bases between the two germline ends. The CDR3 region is CASSLAAAETQYF. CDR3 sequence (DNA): TGTGCCAGCAGCTTAGCTGCGGCGGAGACCCAGTACTTC. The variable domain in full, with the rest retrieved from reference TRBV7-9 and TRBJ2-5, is DTGVSQNPRHKITKRGQNVTFRCDPISEHNRLYWYRQTLGQGPEFLTYFQNEAQLEKSRLLSDRFSAERPKGSFSTLEIQRTEQGDSAMYLCASSLAAAETQYFGPGTRLLVL.

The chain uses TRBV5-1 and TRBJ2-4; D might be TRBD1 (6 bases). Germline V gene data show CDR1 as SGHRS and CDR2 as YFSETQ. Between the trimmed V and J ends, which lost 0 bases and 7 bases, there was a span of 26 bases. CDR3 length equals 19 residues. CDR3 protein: CASSLAPFLRDNPSNIQYF. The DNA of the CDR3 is TGCGCCAGCAGCTTGGCCCCTTTCCTCCGGGACAACCCATCGAACATTCAGTACTTC. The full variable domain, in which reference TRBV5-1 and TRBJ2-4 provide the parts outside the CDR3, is KAGVTQTPRYLIKTRGQQVTLSCSPISGHRSVSWYQQTPGQGLQFLFEYFSETQRNKGNFPGRFSGRQFSNSRSEMNVSTLELGDSALYLCASSLAPFLRDNPSNIQYFGAGTRLSVL.

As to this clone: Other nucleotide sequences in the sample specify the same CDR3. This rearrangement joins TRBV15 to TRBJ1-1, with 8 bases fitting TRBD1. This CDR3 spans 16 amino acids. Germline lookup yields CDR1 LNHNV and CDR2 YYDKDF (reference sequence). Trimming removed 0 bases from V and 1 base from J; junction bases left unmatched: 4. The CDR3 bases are TGTGCCACCAGCAGAGACCGAGGGACAGGGAACACTGAAGCTTTCTTT. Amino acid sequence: CATSRDRGTGNTEAFF.

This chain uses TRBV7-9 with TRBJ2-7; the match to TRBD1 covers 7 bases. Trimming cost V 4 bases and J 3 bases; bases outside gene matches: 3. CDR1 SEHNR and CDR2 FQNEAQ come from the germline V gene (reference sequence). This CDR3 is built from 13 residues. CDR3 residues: CASSSTGDYEQYF. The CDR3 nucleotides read TGTGCCAGCAGCTCAACAGGGGACTACGAGCAGTACTTC.

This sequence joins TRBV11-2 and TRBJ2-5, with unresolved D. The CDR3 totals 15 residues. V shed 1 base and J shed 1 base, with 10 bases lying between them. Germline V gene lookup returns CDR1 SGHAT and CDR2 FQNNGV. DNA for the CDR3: TGTGCCAGCAGCTTAGGGGCAGGCGCCCAAGAGACCCAGTACTTC. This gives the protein CASSLGAGAQETQYF. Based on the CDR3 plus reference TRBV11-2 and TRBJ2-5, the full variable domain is EAGVAQSPRYKIIEKRQSVAFWCNPISGHATLYWYQQILGQGPKLLIQFQNNGVVDDSQLPKDRFSAERLKGVDSTLKIQPAKLEDSAVYLCASSLGAGAQETQYFGPGTRLLVL.

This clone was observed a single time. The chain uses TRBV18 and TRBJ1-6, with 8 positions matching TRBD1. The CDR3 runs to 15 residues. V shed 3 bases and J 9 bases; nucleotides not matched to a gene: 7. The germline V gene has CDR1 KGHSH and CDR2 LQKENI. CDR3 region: CASSPPDRVSSPLHF. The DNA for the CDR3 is TGTGCCAGCTCACCGCCGGACAGGGTGAGTTCACCCCTCCACTTT.

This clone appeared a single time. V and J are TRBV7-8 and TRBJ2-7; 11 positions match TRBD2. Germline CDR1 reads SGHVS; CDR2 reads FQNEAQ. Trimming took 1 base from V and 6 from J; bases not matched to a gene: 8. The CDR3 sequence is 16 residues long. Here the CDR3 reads CASSLVALAGGGEQYF. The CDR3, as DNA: TGTGCCAGCAGCTTAGTGGCGCTAGCGGGGGGAGGCGAGCAGTACTTC. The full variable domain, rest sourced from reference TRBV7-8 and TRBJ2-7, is GAGVSQSPRYKVAKRGQDVALRCDPISGHVSLFWYQQALGQGPEFLTYFQNEAQLDKSGLPSDRFFAERPEGSVSTLKIQRTQQEDSAVYLCASSLVALAGGGEQYFGPGTRLTVT.

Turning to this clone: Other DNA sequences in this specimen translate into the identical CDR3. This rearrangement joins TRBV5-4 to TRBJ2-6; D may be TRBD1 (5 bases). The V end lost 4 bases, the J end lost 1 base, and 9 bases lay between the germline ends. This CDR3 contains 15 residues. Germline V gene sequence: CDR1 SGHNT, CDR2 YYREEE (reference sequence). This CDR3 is CASSPTGSGANVLTF. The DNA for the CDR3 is TGTGCCAGCAGCCCTACAGGATCTGGGGCCAACGTCCTGACTTTC. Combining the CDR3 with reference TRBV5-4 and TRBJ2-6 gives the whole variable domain ETGVTQSPTHLIKTRGQQVTLRCSSQSGHNTVSWYQQALGQGPQFIFQYYREEENGRGNFPPRFSGLQFPNYSSELNVNALELDDSALYLCASSPTGSGANVLTFGAGSRLTVL.

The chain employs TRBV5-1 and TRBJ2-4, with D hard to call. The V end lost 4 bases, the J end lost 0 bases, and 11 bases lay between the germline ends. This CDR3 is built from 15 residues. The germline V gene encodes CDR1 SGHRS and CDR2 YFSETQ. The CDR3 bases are TGCGCCAGCAGCCCGGATGCTATAGCCAAAAACATTCAGTACTTC. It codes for CASSPDAIAKNIQYF.

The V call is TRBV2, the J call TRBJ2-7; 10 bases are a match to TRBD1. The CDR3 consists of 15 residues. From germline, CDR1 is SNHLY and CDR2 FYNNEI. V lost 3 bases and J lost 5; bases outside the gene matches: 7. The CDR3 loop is CASSEFRQGANEQYF. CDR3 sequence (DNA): TGTGCCAGCAGTGAGTTTAGACAGGGGGCCAACGAGCAGTACTTC.

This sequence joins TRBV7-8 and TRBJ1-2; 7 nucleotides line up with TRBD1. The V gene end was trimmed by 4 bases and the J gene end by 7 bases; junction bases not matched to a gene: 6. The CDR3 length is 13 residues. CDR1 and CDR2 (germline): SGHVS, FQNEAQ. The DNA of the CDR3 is TGTGCCAGCAGCTCACAGGGGATCGGTGGCTACACCTTC. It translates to CASSSQGIGGYTF.

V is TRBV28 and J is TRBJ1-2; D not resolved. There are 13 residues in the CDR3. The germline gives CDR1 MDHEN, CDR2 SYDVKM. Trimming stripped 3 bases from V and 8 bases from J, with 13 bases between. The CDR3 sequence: CASSLGPSRGYTF. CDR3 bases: TGTGCCAGCAGTTTGGGCCCGAGCAGGGGCTACACCTTC.

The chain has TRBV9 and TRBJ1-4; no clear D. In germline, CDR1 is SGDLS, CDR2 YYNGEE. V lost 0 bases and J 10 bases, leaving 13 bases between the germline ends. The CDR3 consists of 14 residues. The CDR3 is CASSVGTVPGKLFF. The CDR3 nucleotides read TGTGCCAGCAGCGTAGGTACAGTCCCAGGAAAACTGTTTTTT. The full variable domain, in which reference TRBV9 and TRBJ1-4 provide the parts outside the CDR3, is DSGVTQTPKHLITATGQRVTLRCSPRSGDLSVYWYQQSLDQGLQFLIQYYNGEERAKGNILERFSAQQFPDLHSELNLSSLELGDSALYFCASSVGTVPGKLFFGSGTQLSVL.

This CDR3 is CAIKGSNTGELFF. As DNA, the CDR3 is TGTGCCATCAAGGGTTCCAACACCGGGGAGCTGTTTTTT. The chain couples TRBV10-3 to TRBJ2-2; D remains ambiguous. Germline V gene data show CDR1 as ENHRY and CDR2 as SYGVKD. The CDR3 consists of 13 residues. Trimming shortened V by 7 bases and J by 2 bases, and 8 bases separated the two germline ends.

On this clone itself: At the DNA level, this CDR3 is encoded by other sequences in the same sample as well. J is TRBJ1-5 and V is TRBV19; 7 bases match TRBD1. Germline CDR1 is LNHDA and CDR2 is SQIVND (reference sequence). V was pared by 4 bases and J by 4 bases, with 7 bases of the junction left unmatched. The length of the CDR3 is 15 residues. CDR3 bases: TGTGCCAGTAGTACGACAGGGAGATCGAATCAGCCCCAGCATTTT. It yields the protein CASSTTGRSNQPQHF. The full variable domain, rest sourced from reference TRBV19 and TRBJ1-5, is DGGITQSPKYLFRKEGQNVTLSCEQNLNHDAMYWYRQDPGQGLRLIYYSQIVNDFQKGDIAEGYSVSREKKESFPLTVTSAQKNPTAFYLCASSTTGRSNQPQHFGDGTRLSIL.

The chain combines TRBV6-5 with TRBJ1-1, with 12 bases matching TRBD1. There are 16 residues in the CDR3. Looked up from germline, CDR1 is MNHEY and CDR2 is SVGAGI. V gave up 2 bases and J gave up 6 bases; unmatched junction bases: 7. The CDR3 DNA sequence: TGTGCCAGCAGTTACCACCCGGGACAGGGGGCCTCTGAAGCTTTCTTT. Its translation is CASSYHPGQGASEAFF.

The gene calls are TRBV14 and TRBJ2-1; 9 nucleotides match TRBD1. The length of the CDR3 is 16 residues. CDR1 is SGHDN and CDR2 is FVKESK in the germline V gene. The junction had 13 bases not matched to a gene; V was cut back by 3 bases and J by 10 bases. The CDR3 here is CASSHRPGQGRWEQFF. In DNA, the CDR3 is TGTGCCAGCAGCCATAGACCGGGACAGGGTCGGTGGGAGCAGTTCTTC.

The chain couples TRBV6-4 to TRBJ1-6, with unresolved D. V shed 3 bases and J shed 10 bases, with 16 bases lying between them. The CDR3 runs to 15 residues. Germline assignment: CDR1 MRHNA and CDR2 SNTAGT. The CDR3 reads CASSETGMSESPLHF. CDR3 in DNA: TGTGCCAGCAGTGAAACCGGGATGTCGGAGTCACCCCTCCACTTT.

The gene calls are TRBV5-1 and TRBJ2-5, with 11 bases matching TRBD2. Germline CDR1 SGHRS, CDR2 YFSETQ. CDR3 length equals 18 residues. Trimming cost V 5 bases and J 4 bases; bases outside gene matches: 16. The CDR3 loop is CASSSLLLAGGMRETQYF. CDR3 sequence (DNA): TGCGCCAGCAGTTCGCTCCTTTTAGCGGGAGGGATGAGAGAGACCCAGTACTTC.

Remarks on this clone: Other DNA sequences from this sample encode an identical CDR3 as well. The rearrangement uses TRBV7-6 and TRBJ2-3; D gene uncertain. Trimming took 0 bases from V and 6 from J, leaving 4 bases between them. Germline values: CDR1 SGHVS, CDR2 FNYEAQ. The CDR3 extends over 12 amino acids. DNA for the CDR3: TGTGCCAGCAGCTTAGCAAGGGATACGCAGTATTTT. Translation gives CASSLARDTQYF.

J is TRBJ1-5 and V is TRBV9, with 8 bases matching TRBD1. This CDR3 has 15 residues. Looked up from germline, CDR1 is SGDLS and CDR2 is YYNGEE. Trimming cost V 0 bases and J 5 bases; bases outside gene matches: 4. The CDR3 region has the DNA TGTGCCAGCAGCGTAGCGACAGGGGAGGATCAGCCCCAGCATTTT. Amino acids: CASSVATGEDQPQHF.

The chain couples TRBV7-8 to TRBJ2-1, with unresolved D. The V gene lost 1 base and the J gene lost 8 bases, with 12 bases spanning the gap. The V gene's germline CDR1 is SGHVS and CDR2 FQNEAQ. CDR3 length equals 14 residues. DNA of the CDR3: TGTGCCAGCAGCTTAGACCCCCGTTGGGATGAGCAGTTCTTC. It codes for CASSLDPRWDEQFF.

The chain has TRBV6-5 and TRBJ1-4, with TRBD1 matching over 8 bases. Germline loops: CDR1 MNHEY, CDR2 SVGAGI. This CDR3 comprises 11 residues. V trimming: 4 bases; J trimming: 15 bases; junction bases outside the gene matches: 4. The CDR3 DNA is TGTGCCAGCAGTTCAGGACAGGGTATGTTTTTT. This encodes CASSSGQGMFF.

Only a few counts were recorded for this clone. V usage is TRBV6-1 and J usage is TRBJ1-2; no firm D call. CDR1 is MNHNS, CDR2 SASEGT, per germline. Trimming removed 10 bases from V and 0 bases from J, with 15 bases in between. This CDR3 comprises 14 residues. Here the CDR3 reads CATKMTDTNYGYTF. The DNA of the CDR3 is TGTGCCACCAAAATGACGGATACTAACTATGGCTACACCTTC.

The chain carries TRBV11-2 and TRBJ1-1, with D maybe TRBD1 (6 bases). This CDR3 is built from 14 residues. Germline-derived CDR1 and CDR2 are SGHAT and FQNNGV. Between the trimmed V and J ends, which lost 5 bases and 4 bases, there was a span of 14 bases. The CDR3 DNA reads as TGTGCCAGCAGCACCCCAAGGGGGGGCACTGAAGCTTTCTTT. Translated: CASSTPRGGTEAFF. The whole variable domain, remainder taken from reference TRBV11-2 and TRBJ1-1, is EAGVAQSPRYKIIEKRQSVAFWCNPISGHATLYWYQQILGQGPKLLIQFQNNGVVDDSQLPKDRFSAERLKGVDSTLKIQPAKLEDSAVYLCASSTPRGGTEAFFGQGTRLTVV.

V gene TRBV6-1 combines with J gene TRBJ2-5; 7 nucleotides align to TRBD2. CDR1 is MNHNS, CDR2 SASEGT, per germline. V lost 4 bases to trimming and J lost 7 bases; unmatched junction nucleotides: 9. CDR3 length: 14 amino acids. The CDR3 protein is CASSGGLTKGTQYF. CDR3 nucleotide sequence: TGTGCCAGCAGTGGGGGACTAACCAAGGGGACCCAGTACTTC.

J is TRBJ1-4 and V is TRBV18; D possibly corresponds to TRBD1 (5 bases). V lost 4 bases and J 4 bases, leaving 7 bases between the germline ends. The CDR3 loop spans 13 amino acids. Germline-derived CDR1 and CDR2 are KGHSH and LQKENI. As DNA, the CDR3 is TGTGCCAGCTCACGGGGACGTAATGAAAAACTGTTTTTT. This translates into CASSRGRNEKLFF.

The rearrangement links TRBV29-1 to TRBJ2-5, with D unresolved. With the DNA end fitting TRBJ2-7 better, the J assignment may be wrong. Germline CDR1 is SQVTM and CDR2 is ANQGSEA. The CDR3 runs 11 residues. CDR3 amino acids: CSVEQSYEQYF. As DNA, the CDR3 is TGCAGCGTTGAGCAGTCCTACGAGCAGTACTTC.